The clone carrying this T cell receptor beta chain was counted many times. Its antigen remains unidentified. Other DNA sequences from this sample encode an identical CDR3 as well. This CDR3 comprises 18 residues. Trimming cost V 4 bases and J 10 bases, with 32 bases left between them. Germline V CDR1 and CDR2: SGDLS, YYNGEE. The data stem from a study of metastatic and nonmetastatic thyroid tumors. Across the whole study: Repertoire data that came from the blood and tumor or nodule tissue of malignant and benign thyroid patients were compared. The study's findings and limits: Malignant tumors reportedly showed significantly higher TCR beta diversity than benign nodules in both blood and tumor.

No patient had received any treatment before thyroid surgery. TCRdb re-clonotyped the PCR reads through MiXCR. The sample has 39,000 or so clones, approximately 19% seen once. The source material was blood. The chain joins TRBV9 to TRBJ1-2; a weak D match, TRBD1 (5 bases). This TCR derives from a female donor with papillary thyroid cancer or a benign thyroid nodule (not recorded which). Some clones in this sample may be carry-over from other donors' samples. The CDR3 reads CASSPFATATSWGSYYTF. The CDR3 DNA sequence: TGTGCCAGCAGCCCATTTGCGACAGCCACCTCGTGGGGTTCCTACTACACCTTC.